The clone carrying this T cell receptor (beta chain) appeared a few times. Its antigen is currently unknown. The V end was cut by 6 bases, the J end by 2 bases, with 14 bases between. In germline, CDR1 is SNHLY, CDR2 FYNNEI. The CDR3 runs 14 residues. These data belong to a study of T cells after yellow fever vaccination. TCRdb itself ran the 5' RACE reads through MiXCR, one entry per CDR3 protein. The profile shows 150,000 to 200,000 distinct CDR3 sequences, 11% of them singletons. General study findings and limits: The bulk population could contribute abundant contaminating clonotypes to FACS-sorted repertoires.

The chain links TRBV2 to TRBJ2-7, with TRBD1 as a possible D gene (6 bases). The sequences come from CD8+ T cells sorted from PBMCs, collected 15 days after the yellow fever booster vaccination. The sequence was obtained from a man in his late teens or twenties who received the YFV17D yellow fever vaccine. The CDR3 here is CASSVWQGTYEQYF. The DNA for the CDR3 is TGTGCCAGCAGCGTTTGGCAGGGGACCTACGAGCAGTACTTC.